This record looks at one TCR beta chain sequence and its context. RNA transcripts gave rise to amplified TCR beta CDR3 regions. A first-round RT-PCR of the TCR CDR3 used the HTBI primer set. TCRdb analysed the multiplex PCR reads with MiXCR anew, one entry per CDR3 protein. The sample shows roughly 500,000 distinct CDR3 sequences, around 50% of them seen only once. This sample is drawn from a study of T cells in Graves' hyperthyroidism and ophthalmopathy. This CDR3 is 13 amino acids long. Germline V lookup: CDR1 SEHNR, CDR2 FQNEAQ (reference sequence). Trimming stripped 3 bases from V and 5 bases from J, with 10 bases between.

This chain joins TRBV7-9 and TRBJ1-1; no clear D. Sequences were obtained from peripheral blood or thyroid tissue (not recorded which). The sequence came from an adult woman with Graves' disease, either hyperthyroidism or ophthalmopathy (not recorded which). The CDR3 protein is CASSFRMETEAFF. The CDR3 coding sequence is TGTGCCAGCAGCTTCCGGATGGAAACTGAAGCTTTCTTT.